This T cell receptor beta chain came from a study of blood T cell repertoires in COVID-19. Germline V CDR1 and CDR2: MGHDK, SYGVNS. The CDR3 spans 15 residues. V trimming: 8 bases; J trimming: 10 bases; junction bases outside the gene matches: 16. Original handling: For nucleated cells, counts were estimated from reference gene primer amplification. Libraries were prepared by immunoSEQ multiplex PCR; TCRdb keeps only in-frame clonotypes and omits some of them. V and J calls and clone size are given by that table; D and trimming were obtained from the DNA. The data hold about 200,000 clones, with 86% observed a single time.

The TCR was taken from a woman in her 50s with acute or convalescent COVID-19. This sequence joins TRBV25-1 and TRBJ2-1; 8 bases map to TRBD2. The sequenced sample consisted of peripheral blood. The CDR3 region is CASARGGGYIREQFF. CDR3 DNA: TGTGCCAGCGCAAGGGGCGGGGGGTACATTCGAGAGCAGTTCTTC.